This TCR beta chain was sequenced during a study of cytomegalovirus exposure and HLA in healthy donors. Study-wide results and limits: One variant, a missense change in DCLRE1C, was linked in a later analysis to TCR beta V- and J-gene trimming. Within a later analysis, the majority of CMV-associated TCR beta chains appeared HLA-restricted. V segments that were indistinguishable, TRBV6-2 and TRBV6-3 among them, were omitted from analysis.

This clone was detected a few times. Its antigen is unidentified. PCR amplification relied on 60 Vbeta primers (plus 13 Jbeta primers). Measured with immunoSEQ multiplex PCR; TCRdb has only the in-frame clones, and not every one. The sample records some 110,000 clones, around 80% being singletons. The CDR3 totals 15 residues. The V gene lost 1 base and the J gene lost 4 bases, with 10 bases spanning the gap. CDR1 KGHSH and CDR2 LQKENI come from the germline V gene. The specimen was PBMCs. The receptor was isolated from a woman aged 40 to 50 in good health and CMV-seronegative. The chain uses TRBV18 and TRBJ1-4; a possible D gene is TRBD1 (5 bases). Here the CDR3 DNA reads TGTGCCAGCTCACCACGGGGACTGATTAATGAAAAACTGTTTTTT. Its protein product is CASSPRGLINEKLFF. The variable domain in full, with the rest retrieved from reference TRBV18 and TRBJ1-4, is NAGVMQNPRHLVRRRGQEARLRCSPMKGHSHVYWYRQLPEEGLKFMVYLQKENIIDESGMPKERFSAEFPKEGPSILRIQQVVRGDSAAYFCASSPRGLINEKLFFGSGTQLSVL.